One sample yielded the 4 T cell receptor beta chains listed below, sequenced in a study of T cell repertoires in cytomegalovirus infection. Each CDR3 protein is one row after TCRdb ran MiXCR on the reads. This table has around 100,000 distinct CDR3 sequences, roughly 40% appearing once. Which antigens these TCRs recognize remains unknown. Material: CD8+ T cells from cultured PBMCs, obtained from culture after CMV antigen stimulation. Receptors originate from a human donor in good health (CMV status not recorded). Some clones in this sample may be carry-over from other donors' samples.

The rearrangement uses TRBV7-4 and TRBJ2-1; 12 bases agree with TRBD2. CDR3 size: 17 residues. Germline V CDR1 and CDR2: SGHVT, SQSDAQ. V lost 5 bases to trimming and J lost 0 bases; unmatched junction nucleotides: 5. The CDR3 DNA sequence: TGTGCCAGCAGCGCTAGACTAGCGGGGGCCTCCTACAATGAGCAGTTCTTC. It yields the protein CASSARLAGASYNEQFF.

There are many counts of this clonotype. V usage is TRBV28 and J usage is TRBJ2-7, with 8 bases matching TRBD2. This CDR3 is 15 amino acids long. V shed 4 bases and J 2 bases; nucleotides not matched to a gene: 7. Germline values: CDR1 MDHEN, CDR2 SYDVKM. The CDR3 sequence: CASSSLSGEPYEQYF. For the CDR3, the DNA is TGTGCCAGCAGTTCCCTTAGCGGGGAGCCCTACGAGCAGTACTTC. Using reference TRBV28 and TRBJ2-7 for the parts outside the CDR3, the full variable domain is DVKVTQSSRYLVKRTGEKVFLECVQDMDHENMFWYRQDPGLGLRLIYFSYDVKMKEKGDIPEGYSVSREKKERFSLILESASTNQTSMYLCASSSLSGEPYEQYFGPGTRLTVT.

V gene TRBV7-8 combines with J gene TRBJ2-5, with 7 bases matching TRBD2. Germline V gives CDR1 SGHVS, CDR2 FQNEAQ. V lost 4 bases, J lost 4 bases, and 9 bases stayed unmatched. The CDR3 spans 15 residues. Here the CDR3 reads CASSSGLVSGETQYF. Written as DNA, the CDR3 is TGTGCCAGCAGCTCTGGACTAGTTTCAGGAGAGACCCAGTACTTC.

The gene calls are TRBV12-5 and TRBJ2-5; weak D call: TRBD1 (5 bases). Between the trimmed V and J ends, which lost 2 bases and 7 bases, there was a span of 14 bases. The CDR3 covers 14 residues. Germline V gene lookup returns CDR1 LGHNT and CDR2 FRNRAP. CDR3 amino acids: CASGLYRPLGTQYF. In DNA form, the CDR3 reads TGTGCTAGTGGTTTGTACAGGCCTCTCGGGACCCAGTACTTC. Using reference TRBV12-5 and TRBJ2-5 for the parts outside the CDR3, the full variable domain is DARVTQTPRHKVTEMGQEVTMRCQPILGHNTVFWYRQTMMQGLELLAYFRNRAPLDDSGMPKDRFSAEMPDATLATLKIQPSEPRDSAVYFCASGLYRPLGTQYFGPGTRLLVL.